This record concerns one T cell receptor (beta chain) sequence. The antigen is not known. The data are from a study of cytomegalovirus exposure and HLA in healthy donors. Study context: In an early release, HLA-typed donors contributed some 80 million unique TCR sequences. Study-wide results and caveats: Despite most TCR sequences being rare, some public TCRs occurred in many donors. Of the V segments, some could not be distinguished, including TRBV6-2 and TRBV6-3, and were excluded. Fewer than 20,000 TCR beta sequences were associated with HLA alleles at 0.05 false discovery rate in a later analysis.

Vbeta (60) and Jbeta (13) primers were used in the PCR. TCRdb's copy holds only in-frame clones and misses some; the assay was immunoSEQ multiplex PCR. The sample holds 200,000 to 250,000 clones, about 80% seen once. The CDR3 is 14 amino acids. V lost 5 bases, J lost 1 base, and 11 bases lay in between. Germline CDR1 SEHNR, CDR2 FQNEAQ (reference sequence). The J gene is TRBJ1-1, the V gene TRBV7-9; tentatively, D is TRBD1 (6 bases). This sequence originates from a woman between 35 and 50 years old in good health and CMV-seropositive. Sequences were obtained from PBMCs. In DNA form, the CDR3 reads TGTGCCAGCAGCCGAAAAGGGGGGAACACTGAAGCTTTCTTT. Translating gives CASSRKGGNTEAFF.